The rows below give T cell receptor beta chains drawn from one sample of a study of OX40 agonist ivuxolimab in advanced cancers. The data were produced by immunoSEQ multiplex PCR, yet TCRdb's version contains in-frame clones alone and is incomplete. The sample contains about 27,000 clones, 80% to 90% of which appear only once. The starting material was CD4+ or CD8+ T cells sorted from blood, obtained in a trial of the OX40 agonist ivuxolimab. These receptors originate from an adult with an advanced solid tumor such as melanoma, head and neck, liver or kidney cancer. Both conserved end residues are part of each CDR3.

V gene: TRBV9
J gene: TRBJ2-1
CDR3 protein: CASSLGQSSYNEQFF

V gene: TRBV27
J gene: TRBJ2-7
CDR3 protein: CASSASGRLYEQYF

V gene: TRBV30
J gene: TRBJ1-5
CDR3 protein: CAWSVSGQGGFYSNQPQHF

V gene: TRBV28
J gene: TRBJ2-1
CDR3 protein: CASVGGQSEQFF

V gene: TRBV7-9
J gene: TRBJ2-5
CDR3 protein: CASSLSLAGEETQYF

V gene: TRBV7-7
J gene: TRBJ1-1
CDR3 protein: CASSLDRGNTEAFF

V gene: TRBV28
J gene: TRBJ2-7
CDR3 protein: CASSPRTETYEQYF

V gene: TRBV9
J gene: TRBJ2-2
CDR3 protein: CASSVATVVGGELFF

V gene: TRBV28
J gene: TRBJ2-3
CDR3 protein: CASTLGSAQYF

V gene: TRBV15
J gene: TRBJ2-7
CDR3 protein: CATSRDRQIYEQYF

V gene: TRBV27
J gene: TRBJ2-7
CDR3 protein: CASRGGVRDEQYF

V gene: TRBV25-1
J gene: TRBJ1-2
CDR3 protein: CASRTDRGDGYTF

V gene: TRBV7-6
J gene: TRBJ2-3
CDR3 protein: CASSLEVADTQYF

V gene: TRBV7-3
J gene: TRBJ2-1
CDR3 protein: CASSFGLGNEQFF

V gene: TRBV28
J gene: TRBJ1-5
CDR3 protein: CASSFHSTTGRNIQPQHF

V gene: TRBV2
J gene: TRBJ1-2
CDR3 protein: CASSGHPLFYGYTF